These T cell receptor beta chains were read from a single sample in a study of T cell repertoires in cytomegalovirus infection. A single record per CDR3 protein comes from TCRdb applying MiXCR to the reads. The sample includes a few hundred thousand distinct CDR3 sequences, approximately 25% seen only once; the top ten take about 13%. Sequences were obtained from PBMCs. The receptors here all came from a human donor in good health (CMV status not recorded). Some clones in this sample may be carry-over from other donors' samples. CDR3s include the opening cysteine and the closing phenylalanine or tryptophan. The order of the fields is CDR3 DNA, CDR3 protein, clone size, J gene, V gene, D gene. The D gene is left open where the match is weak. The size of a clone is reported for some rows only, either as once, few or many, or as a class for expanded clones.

CDR3nt: TGTGCCAGCAGCCCTACGGGTGAGCAGTTCTTC
CDR3aa: CASSPTGEQFF
abundance: many
j_gene: TRBJ2-1
v_gene: TRBV6-2/TRBV6-3
d_gene: -

CDR3nt: TGTGCCAGTAATCCGGGGGGAAGATCGGGGATTAGCAATCAGCCCCAGCATTTT
CDR3aa: CASNPGGRSGISNQPQHF
abundance: -
j_gene: TRBJ1-5
v_gene: TRBV19
d_gene: -

CDR3nt: TGTGCCAGCAGTGAGGAAGTCCAAGAGACCCAGTACTTC
CDR3aa: CASSEEVQETQYF
abundance: -
j_gene: TRBJ2-5
v_gene: TRBV27
d_gene: -

CDR3nt: TGTGCCAGCAGGACAGGGGACTATGGCTACACCTTC
CDR3aa: CASRTGDYGYTF
abundance: few
j_gene: TRBJ1-2
v_gene: TRBV6-1
d_gene: TRBD1

CDR3nt: TGTGCCAGCAGCCCAGAAAAGTCCCTCTGGGAGGGCTACACCTTC
CDR3aa: CASSPEKSLWEGYTF
abundance: many
j_gene: TRBJ1-2
v_gene: TRBV5-4
d_gene: -

CDR3nt: TGTGCCAGCAGGGACCTCGACAGGGGAAGGCAGCCCCAGCATTTT
CDR3aa: CASRDLDRGRQPQHF
abundance: few
j_gene: TRBJ1-5
v_gene: TRBV6-2/TRBV6-3
d_gene: TRBD1

CDR3nt: TGCGCCAGCAGCTTCAAGGGGGACACTGAAGCTTTCTTT
CDR3aa: CASSFKGDTEAFF
abundance: -
j_gene: TRBJ1-1
v_gene: TRBV5-1
d_gene: -

CDR3nt: TGCAGTGCTAGCGTCCAGGGGGCAGGAGGCTACACCTTC
CDR3aa: CSASVQGAGGYTF
abundance: few
j_gene: TRBJ1-2
v_gene: TRBV20-1
d_gene: TRBD1

CDR3nt: TGTGCCAGCAGCACCCCTCTCCAAGGACAGGGCTCCTTCTATGGCTACACCTTC
CDR3aa: CASSTPLQGQGSFYGYTF
abundance: -
j_gene: TRBJ1-2
v_gene: TRBV11-2
d_gene: TRBD1

CDR3nt: TGTGCCAGCAGCCCAAGGACTAGCGGGAGTTTCTACAATGAGCAGTTCTTC
CDR3aa: CASSPRTSGSFYNEQFF
abundance: few
j_gene: TRBJ2-1
v_gene: TRBV7-2
d_gene: TRBD2

CDR3nt: TGTGCCAGCAGTTTTGACAGAGGCACCGGGGAGCTGTTTTTT
CDR3aa: CASSFDRGTGELFF
abundance: few
j_gene: TRBJ2-2
v_gene: TRBV7-3
d_gene: -